This TCR beta chain was sequenced for a study of T cell responses to AZD1222 COVID-19 vaccine. Study-level findings and limits: The study found vaccine-associated CD4 TCRs spanning spike, dominant at 160-218 and 743-854. Unmutated regions of variants are reportedly targeted by nearly half of spike-specific TCRs.

The CDR3 extends over 18 amino acids. V dropped 0 bases and J dropped 6 bases, with 20 bases sitting between them. Germline V gene lookup returns CDR1 LGHNT and CDR2 FRNRAP. Regarding this clone: Its specificity is not known.

Only in-frame clones appear in the TCRdb table, and some are missing; sequencing was by immunoSEQ multiplex PCR. Of 140,000 to 150,000 clones listed, 75% to 90% are singletons. The sample was peripheral blood, taken on day 0 of MenACWY control vaccination. V is TRBV12-5 and J is TRBJ2-2; D may be TRBD2 (6 bases). This TCR was sampled from an adult in good health. CDR3 coding DNA: TGTGCTAGTGGTTTGGTAGGGTGGGAGGTATCTTCGGCCGGGGAGCTGTTTTTT. Its protein product is CASGLVGWEVSSAGELFF.